Presented here are 30 T cell receptor beta chains from one specimen sequenced in a study of T-cell memory formation after mild COVID-19. TCRdb processed the 5' RACE reads anew with MiXCR; each CDR3 protein has one entry. Here the sample spans about 430,000 distinct CDR3 sequences, more than 20% being singletons. The sequenced sample was PBMCs or a T cell subset sorted from them (not recorded which). These receptors came from an adult woman who had mild COVID-19 (a few samples of this study predate the infection). Cell type and time point are not known.

The sample holds a few counts of this clonotype. The V call is TRBV18, the J call TRBJ2-7; D remains ambiguous. Germline loops: CDR1 KGHSH, CDR2 LQKENI. The CDR3 totals 15 residues. V lost 0 bases, J lost 2 bases, and 11 bases lay in between. This CDR3 reads CASSPPASATYEQYF. Written as DNA, the CDR3 is TGTGCCAGCTCACCACCGGCTTCAGCTACCTACGAGCAGTACTTC.

This clonotype was observed a single time. The genes are TRBV9 and TRBJ1-1; a weak D match, TRBD1 (5 bases). The germline V gene encodes CDR1 SGDLS and CDR2 YYNGEE. Deletions cut 0 bases from V and 5 bases from J, with 14 bases between. The CDR3 spans 15 residues. The DNA of the CDR3 is TGTGCCAGCAGCGTAGAAAGTACAGGTCGGACTGAAGCTTTCTTT. Encoded protein: CASSVESTGRTEAFF.

This clonotype was observed a few times. The V and J genes are TRBV24-1 and TRBJ2-1; TRBD2 matches at 9 bases. Per the germline V gene, CDR1 is KGHDR and CDR2 is SFDVKD. The CDR3 spans 16 residues. V lost 4 bases to trimming and J lost 7 bases; unmatched junction nucleotides: 10. CDR3 DNA sequence: TGTGCCACCAGTGAGGCCGGCGGGAGGGCCAAAAATGAGCAGTTCTTC. Translating it yields CATSEAGGRAKNEQFF.

In this sample, this clonotype turned up a few times. The chain combines TRBV7-8 with TRBJ2-3; 9 bases agree with TRBD1. The CDR3 sequence is 17 residues long. The V gene's germline CDR1 is SGHVS and CDR2 FQNEAQ. The V segment lost 5 bases and the J segment 1 base; nucleotides outside the gene matches: 10. CDR3 sequence reads: CASSVDYRGRGTDTQYF. The CDR3 coding sequence is TGTGCCAGCAGCGTAGACTACAGGGGGCGCGGCACAGATACGCAGTATTTT.

This clonotype was counted between two and nine times. The chain combines TRBV9 with TRBJ2-1; D possibly corresponds to TRBD2 (5 bases). CDR3 length: 16 residues. CDR1 is SGDLS, CDR2 YYNGEE, per germline. V was pared by 4 bases and J by 0 bases, with 14 bases between. The chain's CDR3 is CASSPSRGSSYNEQFF. CDR3 DNA: TGTGCCAGCAGCCCATCTCGAGGGAGCTCCTACAATGAGCAGTTCTTC.

The sample holds many counts of this clonotype. J is TRBJ2-2 and V is TRBV5-1, with 9 bases aligning to TRBD1. Per the germline V gene, CDR1 is SGHRS and CDR2 is YFSETQ. This CDR3 is built from 14 residues. Trimming removed 3 bases from V and 7 bases from J; junction bases left unmatched: 4. CDR3 residues: CASSSGQGFGELFF. The CDR3 DNA is TGCGCCAGCAGCTCTGGACAGGGGTTCGGGGAGCTGTTTTTT. The full variable domain, in which reference TRBV5-1 and TRBJ2-2 provide the parts outside the CDR3, is KAGVTQTPRYLIKTRGQQVTLSCSPISGHRSVSWYQQTPGQGLQFLFEYFSETQRNKGNFPGRFSGRQFSNSRSEMNVSTLELGDSALYLCASSSGQGFGELFFGEGSRLTVL.

This clonotype has only a few counts. This rearrangement joins TRBV20-1 to TRBJ2-3; 12 bases line up with TRBD2. Germline V gene sequence: CDR1 DFQATT, CDR2 SNEGSKA (reference sequence). This CDR3 contains 16 residues. V was clipped by 2 bases and J by 3 bases; unmatched bases: 6. CDR3 sequence (DNA): TGCAGTGCTAGATCTCCTAGCGGGGGGGCAACAGATACGCAGTATTTT. Protein sequence: CSARSPSGGATDTQYF.

The J gene is TRBJ1-1, the V gene TRBV5-6, with a weak D call TRBD1 (6 bases). Germline V gene lookup returns CDR1 SGHDT and CDR2 YYEEEE. Trimming stripped 1 base from V and 3 bases from J, with 19 bases between. This CDR3 contains 17 residues. CDR3 amino acids: CASSLRRGTKGDTEAFF. The CDR3 bases are TGTGCCAGCAGCTTGCGTAGGGGCACTAAGGGGGACACTGAAGCTTTCTTT.

The chain couples TRBV6-5 to TRBJ1-3; D call uncertain. V lost 3 bases and J lost 1, with 7 bases in between. In germline, CDR1 is MNHEY, CDR2 SVGAGI. CDR3 length equals 14 residues. This chain's CDR3 is CASSYERSGNTIYF. DNA for the CDR3: TGTGCCAGCAGTTATGAGAGGTCTGGAAACACCATATATTTT.

In its sample, this clonotype was seen a few times. The V and J genes are TRBV7-8 and TRBJ1-2; the D is unclear. Germline V gene lookup returns CDR1 SGHVS and CDR2 FQNEAQ. The V and J ends lost 4 bases and 2 bases respectively, with 11 bases between them. The CDR3 length is 14 residues. The CDR3 nucleotides are TGTGCCAGCAGCTCCCGGACGGGAAACTATGGCTACACCTTC. Translating gives CASSSRTGNYGYTF.

This clonotype was picked up a small number of times. This chain joins TRBV12-3 or TRBV12-4 and TRBJ2-1; 14 nucleotides align to TRBD2. Losses at the gene ends were 2 bases for V and 8 bases for J; bases not matched to a gene: 8. The CDR3 has 17 amino acids. Written as DNA, the CDR3 is TGTGCCAGCAGTTTAAGGCGACTAGCGGGGGGGAGGGATGAGCAGTTCTTC. Its protein is CASSLRRLAGGRDEQFF.

The chain links TRBV2 to TRBJ1-6; D uncertain. Deletions cut 1 base from V and 6 bases from J, with 10 bases between. The CDR3 runs 15 residues. Per germline, CDR1 SNHLY and CDR2 FYNNEI. The CDR3 region is CASSEGRPSNSPLHF. The CDR3 bases are TGTGCCAGCAGTGAAGGGAGGCCAAGTAATTCACCCCTCCACTTT.

This clonotype appeared a few times. The CDR3 DNA follows: TGTGCCAGCAGCTTAGCGTTTGGGACAGGGGCCTACGAGCAGTACTTC. Amino acids: CASSLAFGTGAYEQYF. The J gene is TRBJ2-7, the V gene TRBV7-8; 10 nucleotides agree with TRBD1. The germline V gene encodes CDR1 SGHVS and CDR2 FQNEAQ. V was pared by 0 bases and J by 2 bases, with 4 bases of the junction left unmatched. The CDR3 contains 16 residues.

The rearrangement joins TRBV3-1 to TRBJ2-3, with D hard to call. CDR1 is LGHDT, CDR2 YNNKEL, per germline (reference sequence). Trimming removed 4 bases from V and 4 bases from J, with 9 bases in between. The CDR3 has 13 amino acids. CDR3 in amino acids: CASSPFFADTQYF. CDR3 sequence (DNA): TGTGCCAGCAGCCCCTTCTTCGCAGATACGCAGTATTTT.

The chain carries TRBV7-9 and TRBJ2-2, with no clear D. From germline, CDR1 is SEHNR and CDR2 FQNEAQ (reference sequence). With 10 bases removed from V and 4 bases from J, the gap between germline ends came to 13 bases. CDR3 length: 13 residues. This CDR3 is CATYIWVTGELFF. In nucleotides, the CDR3 is TGTGCCACATACATTTGGGTCACCGGGGAGCTGTTTTTT.

The chain combines TRBV6-5 with TRBJ2-7, with no clear D. Germline V lookup: CDR1 MNHEY, CDR2 SVGAGI. This CDR3 has 13 amino acids. Between the trimmed V and J ends, which lost 5 bases and 0 bases, there was a span of 8 bases. CDR3: CASSDPISYEQYF. Written as DNA, the CDR3 is TGTGCCAGCAGTGACCCTATCTCCTACGAGCAGTACTTC.

The J gene is TRBJ2-7, the V gene TRBV10-3; D perhaps matches TRBD1 (6 bases). Trimming stripped 2 bases from V and 0 bases from J, with 11 bases between. This CDR3 is built from 15 residues. Looked up from germline, CDR1 is ENHRY and CDR2 is SYGVKD. The chain's CDR3 is CAISEGQKSSYEQYF. DNA of the CDR3: TGTGCCATCAGTGAGGGACAGAAGAGCTCCTACGAGCAGTACTTC.

The chain is built from TRBV25-1 and TRBJ1-1; 10 bases map to TRBD1. This CDR3 has 16 residues. Germline values: CDR1 MGHDK, CDR2 SYGVNS. Trimming at V came to 1 base and at J to 5 bases, leaving 7 bases not matched to a gene. The CDR3 reads CASSESVTGGGTEAFF. The CDR3 DNA follows: TGTGCCAGCAGTGAATCCGTGACAGGGGGCGGTACTGAAGCTTTCTTT.

The rearrangement uses TRBV12-3 or TRBV12-4 and TRBJ2-7; D not resolved. Trimming pared 6 bases from V and 0 bases from J, leaving 18 bases between. CDR3 length: 16 residues. The CDR3 region has the DNA TGTGCCAGCAGCCCCATCTCCCTTCAAAGCTCCTACGAGCAGTACTTC. Translation gives CASSPISLQSSYEQYF.

The chain carries TRBV12-2 and TRBJ2-5; the table names TRBD1, a call not compared with the DNA. TRBV12-2 is an annotated pseudogene. The CDR3 spans 16 residues. CDR3 in DNA: TGTGCAAGTCGCCTCAACCGGGACCTTCGGAGGGGGACCCAGTACTTC. Protein: CASRLNRDLRRGTQYF.

This clonotype was picked up a small number of times. The V and J genes are TRBV7-2 and TRBJ2-3; D may correspond to TRBD1 or TRBD2 (5 bases each). V lost 5 bases and J 0 bases, leaving 15 bases between the germline ends. This CDR3 has 16 residues. Germline CDR1 is SGHTA and CDR2 is FQGNSA. CDR3 residues: CASSRGAPISTDTQYF. As DNA, the CDR3 is TGTGCCAGCAGCCGAGGGGCACCTATTAGCACAGATACGCAGTATTTT.

J is TRBJ1-1 and V is TRBV5-1; D remains ambiguous. CDR1 is SGHRS, CDR2 YFSETQ, per germline. Trimming removed 3 bases at V and 6 bases at J, with 21 bases between. This CDR3 spans 16 amino acids. The CDR3 protein is CASSSDQGDGSSEAFF. CDR3 nucleotides: TGCGCCAGCAGCTCAGACCAAGGCGACGGTTCATCTGAAGCTTTCTTT. The complete variable domain, with remaining parts taken from reference TRBV5-1 and TRBJ1-1, reads KAGVTQTPRYLIKTRGQQVTLSCSPISGHRSVSWYQQTPGQGLQFLFEYFSETQRNKGNFPGRFSGRQFSNSRSEMNVSTLELGDSALYLCASSSDQGDGSSEAFFGQGTRLTVV.

This clonotype was found a few times. The CDR3: CSARPSWGTEAFF. DNA of the CDR3: TGCAGTGCTAGACCGAGTTGGGGCACTGAAGCTTTCTTT. The chain joins TRBV20-1 to TRBJ1-1, with D uncertain. V lost 2 bases, J lost 4 bases, and 11 bases lay in between. CDR1 and CDR2 from the germline V gene are DFQATT and SNEGSKA (reference sequence). This CDR3 spans 13 amino acids.

This clonotype was seen more than once but under ten times. The rearrangement joins TRBV5-6 to TRBJ1-1; D uncertain. Trimming removed 1 base from V and 4 bases from J, with 5 bases in between. The CDR3 contains 12 residues. The V gene's germline CDR1 is SGHDT and CDR2 YYEEEE. The CDR3 DNA follows: TGTGCCAGCAGCTTGTCCGTCACTGAAGCTTTCTTT. Translating it yields CASSLSVTEAFF.

This clonotype occurred a few times. The CDR3 coding sequence is TGCGCCAGCAGCTTCTCGGAGACAACGAGCTCTGGAAACACCATATATTTT. As protein: CASSFSETTSSGNTIYF. The genes are TRBV5-1 and TRBJ1-3; no clear D gene. CDR1 and CDR2 from the germline V gene are SGHRS and YFSETQ. The CDR3 is made up of 17 amino acids. Trimming took 2 bases from V and 0 from J, leaving 15 bases between them.

This clonotype was seen a handful of times. The chain carries TRBV20-1 and TRBJ1-1, with D unresolved. CDR3 length: 13 residues. V lost 3 bases to trimming and J lost 4 bases, with 12 bases between them. Germline V gives CDR1 DFQATT, CDR2 SNEGSKA (reference sequence). CDR3: CSASDPAATEAFF. The CDR3 region has the DNA TGCAGTGCTAGCGACCCGGCGGCCACTGAAGCTTTCTTT.

This clonotype appeared a few times. The chain is built from TRBV5-6 and TRBJ1-6; 8 bases map to TRBD1. V shed 4 bases, J shed 10 bases, and the junction held 10 bases outside the gene matches. Germline V gives CDR1 SGHDT, CDR2 YYEEEE. This CDR3 contains 15 residues. The CDR3 sequence: CASSQRQGLGSPLHF. DNA of the CDR3: TGTGCCAGCAGCCAGAGACAGGGGTTAGGATCACCCCTCCACTTT.

CDR3 protein: CASSQDRVAWAPGSGANVLTF. Here the CDR3 DNA reads TGCGCCAGCAGCCAAGATCGTGTCGCCTGGGCACCAGGCTCTGGGGCCAACGTCCTGACTTTC. V gene TRBV4-3 combines with J gene TRBJ2-6; D gene ambiguous. This CDR3 has 21 residues. The germline CDR1 and CDR2 sequences are LGHNA and YSLEER. The V gene lost 0 bases and the J gene lost 0 bases, with 21 bases spanning the gap.

This clonotype has just a few counts. One junction end does not reproduce the germline sequence, and a read error may be involved. The chain uses TRBV7-9 and TRBJ2-4; 8 positions match TRBD1. Per the germline V gene, CDR1 is SEHNR and CDR2 is FQNEAQ (reference sequence). This CDR3 region has 15 residues. The CDR3 bases are TGTGCCAGCAGCATAGCCCGGACAGGGCAGAACATTCAGTACTTC. This gives the protein CASSIARTGQNIQYF.

This clonotype appeared a few times. V usage is TRBV11-3 and J usage is TRBJ2-1, with no clear D. Trimming cost V 3 bases and J 4 bases, with 7 bases left between them. The CDR3 runs 13 residues. Germline V CDR1 and CDR2: SGHNT, YENEEA. The DNA of the CDR3 is TGTGCCAGCAGCTTCGTAAAATACAATGAGCAGTTCTTC. It yields the protein CASSFVKYNEQFF. The full variable domain, with the rest looked up from reference TRBV11-3 and TRBJ2-1, is EAGVVQSPRYKIIEKKQPVAFWCNPISGHNTLYWYLQNLGQGPELLIRYENEEAVDDSQLPKDRFSAERLKGVDSTLKIQPAELGDSAVYLCASSFVKYNEQFFGPGTRLTVL.